This entry describes one TCR beta chain. Germline CDR1 is LNHDA and CDR2 is SQIVND (reference sequence). The ends lost 5 bases at V and 4 bases at J; junction bases unmatched: 4. The CDR3 covers 15 residues. These data belong to a study of blood T cell repertoires in COVID-19. About the study: Samples taken during acute and convalescent COVID-19 were collected in the United States, Italy and Spain. Sources were T cells, B-cell-depleted T cells, or PBMCs; the material itself was cDNA or gDNA.

Original data processing: Reference gene primer amplification gave nucleated cell count estimates. Clones were sequenced by immunoSEQ multiplex PCR, and TCRdb holds only the in-frame ones, with some missing. The DNA was the basis for D and trimming; V, J and clone size are from that table. The sample shows roughly 200,000 clones, 84% of them seen only once. The sequence came from a man aged 45-65 years with active or convalescent COVID-19. Input material: peripheral blood. V usage is TRBV19 and J usage is TRBJ2-1; TRBD1 agrees at 11 bases. This chain's CDR3 is CASSPGTGGYNEQFF. CDR3 bases: TGTGCCAGTAGTCCCGGGACAGGGGGTTACAATGAGCAGTTCTTC. Full variable domain (outside the CDR3, taken from reference TRBV19 and TRBJ2-1): DGGITQSPKYLFRKEGQNVTLSCEQNLNHDAMYWYRQDPGQGLRLIYYSQIVNDFQKGDIAEGYSVSREKKESFPLTVTSAQKNPTAFYLCASSPGTGGYNEQFFGPGTRLTVL.